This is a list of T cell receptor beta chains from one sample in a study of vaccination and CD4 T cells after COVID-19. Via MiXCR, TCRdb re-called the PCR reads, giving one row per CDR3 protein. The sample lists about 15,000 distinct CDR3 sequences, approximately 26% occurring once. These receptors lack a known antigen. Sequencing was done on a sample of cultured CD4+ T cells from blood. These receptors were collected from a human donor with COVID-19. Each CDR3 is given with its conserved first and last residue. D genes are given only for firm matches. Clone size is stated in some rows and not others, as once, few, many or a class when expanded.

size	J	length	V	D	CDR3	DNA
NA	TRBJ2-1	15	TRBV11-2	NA	CASSRQPQTYNEQFF	TGTGCCAGCAGCCGACAGCCCCAGACCTACAATGAGCAGTTCTTC
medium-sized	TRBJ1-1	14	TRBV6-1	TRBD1	CASSQQRTGPRTFF	TGTGCCAGCAGCCAACAAAGGACAGGACCCCGAACTTTCTTT
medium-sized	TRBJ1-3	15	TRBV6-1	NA	CASNRDLGSGNTIYF	TGTGCCAGCAACCGGGACCTAGGCTCTGGAAACACCATATATTTT
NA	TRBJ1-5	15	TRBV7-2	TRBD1	CVSSLTRGSNQPQHF	TGTGTCAGCAGCTTAACCAGGGGGAGCAATCAGCCCCAGCATTTT
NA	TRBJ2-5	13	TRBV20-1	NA	CSGRRDSEGTQYF	TGCAGTGGGAGACGGGACTCCGAGGGGACCCAGTACTTC
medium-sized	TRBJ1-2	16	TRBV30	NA	CAWSFLPGRMNYGYTF	TGTGCCTGGAGTTTTCTCCCGGGACGGATGAACTATGGCTACACCTTC
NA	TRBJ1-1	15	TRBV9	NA	CASSPPGRMNTEAFF	TGTGCCAGCAGCCCCCCCGGACGGATGAACACTGAAGCTTTCTTT
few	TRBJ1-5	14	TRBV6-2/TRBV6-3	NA	CASSLYRDNQPQHF	TGTGCCAGCAGTCTATACAGGGACAATCAGCCCCAGCATTTT
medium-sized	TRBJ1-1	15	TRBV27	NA	CASSLRRRGDTEAFF	TGTGCCAGCAGTTTACGCAGGAGGGGTGACACTGAAGCTTTCTTT
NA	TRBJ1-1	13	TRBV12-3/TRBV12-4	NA	CASRGTPGAEAFF	TGTGCCAGCAGGGGGACCCCCGGGGCTGAAGCTTTCTTT
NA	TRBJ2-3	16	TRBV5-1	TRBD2	CASSLMRGGNTDTQYF	TGCGCCAGCAGCTTGATGCGGGGGGGTAACACAGATACGCAGTATTTT
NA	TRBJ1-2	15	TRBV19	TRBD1	CASTSTGPATYGYTF	TGTGCCAGTACCTCGACAGGGCCAGCTACCTATGGCTACACCTTC
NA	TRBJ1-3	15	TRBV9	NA	CASSPGWASGNTIYF	TGTGCCAGCAGCCCCGGATGGGCCTCTGGAAACACCATATATTTT
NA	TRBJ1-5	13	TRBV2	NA	CASSIDRDQPQHF	TGTGCCAGCAGTATAGACAGAGATCAGCCCCAGCATTTT
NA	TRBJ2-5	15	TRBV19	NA	CASRQDGGRQETQYF	TGTGCCAGTAGACAAGATGGGGGGCGGCAAGAGACCCAGTACTTC
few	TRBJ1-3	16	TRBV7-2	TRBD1	CASSLPRGNSGNTIYF	TGTGCCAGCAGCTTGCCCAGGGGGAACTCTGGAAACACCATATATTTT
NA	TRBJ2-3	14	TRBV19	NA	CASSISGEDSTQYF	TGTGCCAGTAGTATTTCAGGGGAGGATAGTACGCAGTATTTT
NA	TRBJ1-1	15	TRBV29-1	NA	CSVERAPGAATEAFF	TGCAGCGTGGAAAGGGCGCCAGGGGCCGCCACTGAAGCTTTCTTT
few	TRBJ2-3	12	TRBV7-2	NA	CASSQRPDTQYF	TGTGCCAGCAGTCAGCGTCCCGATACGCAGTATTTT
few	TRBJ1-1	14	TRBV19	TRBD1	CASSIGGGTGEAFF	TGTGCCAGTAGTATAGGGGGTGGGACAGGAGAAGCTTTCTTT
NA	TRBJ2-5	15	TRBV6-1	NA	CASSPSGVGQETQYF	TGTGCCAGCAGCCCTTCGGGGGTGGGCCAAGAGACCCAGTACTTC
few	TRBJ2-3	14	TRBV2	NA	CASSESQVTDTQYF	TGTGCCAGCAGTGAATCCCAGGTCACAGATACGCAGTATTTT
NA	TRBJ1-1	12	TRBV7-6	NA	CASSSGVAEAFF	TGTGCCAGCAGCTCAGGGGTGGCTGAAGCTTTCTTT
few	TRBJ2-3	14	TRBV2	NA	CASSDLVTTDTQYF	TGTGCCAGCAGTGATCTAGTAACCACAGATACGCAGTATTTT
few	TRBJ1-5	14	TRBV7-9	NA	CASSFQGGNQPQHF	TGTGCCAGCAGCTTCCAGGGAGGAAATCAGCCCCAGCATTTT